This T cell receptor beta chain came from a study of spatial heterogeneity in lung cancer (dated by TCRdb to the late 2010s). Describing the broader study: Beta-chain transcripts were consistently detected in greater numbers than alpha-chain transcripts, which likely reflects a higher abundance of beta-chain transcripts. In non-small cell lung cancer, the study quantitatively compared TCR alpha and beta repertoires across several tumor regions, matched nontumor lung, and blood. Both alpha and beta chains were TCR-sequenced in 210 or so tumor regions, approximately 64 matched nontumor lung samples and 45 to 60 PBMC samples obtained at surgery. In the raw uncorrected reads, each unique combination of TCR and UMI appeared on average more than ten times. Nonsynonymous mutation counts, determined by whole-exome sequencing of tumor tissue, were related to features of the TCR repertoire.

Summary of the overall study and its limitations: Ubiquitous expanded tumor TCRs showed up in blood more often at tumor resection than at routine follow-up. Additional single-cell paired TCR alpha and beta sequencing was considered necessary to confirm, at a functional level, the hypothesis that regional TCRs recognize regional mutations.

From the cysteine up to the phenylalanine, the CDR3 has a length of 16 residues. The DNA shown is the 48-base CDR3, in frame from base 1. Based on the germline V gene, the CDR1 and CDR2 sequences are SGHDN and FVKESK. Deletion took 0 bases off V and 1 base off J, with a span of 10 bases between the germline ends. This specimen's time point label, interpreted: sample taken at primary tumor resection. The donors were approximately 70 patients from the lung TRACERx cohort who had early-stage, untreated non-small cell lung cancer. Without any cell sorting, TCR sequencing was performed on whole RNA extracted either from tumor and nontumor lung tissue or from cryopreserved PBMC samples. Only patients with enough RNA available from two or more tumor regions were chosen for TCR sequencing. Library creation used 5' RACE. The sample was run on a NextSeq 500. In the TCR library protocol, a unique molecular identifier was attached to each TCR cDNA molecule so that PCR and sequencing errors could be corrected. The study's own analysis went as follows. Decombinator tools were used for TCR identification, UMI-based error correction and CDR3 extraction. TCRs above a frequency of 2 per 1,000, corresponding to the top 1% of the tumor frequency distribution, were defined as expanded. Rényi diversity was computed with the R vegan package after subsampling each repertoire 100 times to 5,000 TCRs. To build CDR3 similarity networks, amino acid triplet string-kernel similarity was used, and CDR3s were connected when their pairwise similarity was above 0.82. TCRdb passed the public sequencing reads through fastp at Q25 and MiXCR, retaining productive beta sequences. Each record represents a unique CDR3 protein, reported with the most common genes and DNA among its rows. The V and J calls were not made by the authors but by TCRdb's processing. The sample yields more than 65,000 distinct CDR3 sequences; about 7.8% were counted once. Of the sample, approximately 6.3% is held by the ten largest clones.

This clonotype was seen many times. Its antigen is currently not known. Nothing much larger sits one base from this clone, and base qualities are not available. The sequence was obtained from a male donor with early-stage non-small cell lung cancer. Rearrangement joined TRBV14 to TRBJ2-1; the D gene is perhaps TRBD2, from 5 matching bases. This specimen consisted of PBMCs, obtained at surgery. The DNA sequence is TGTGCCAGCAGCCAAGAGTTTCGCGGGTCCTACAATGAGCAGTTCTTC. The resulting protein is CASSQEFRGSYNEQFF. The entire variable domain, with the stretches around the CDR3 drawn from the reference TRBV14 and TRBJ2-1 proteins, is EAGVTQFPSHSVIEKGQTVTLRCDPISGHDNLYWYRRVMGKEIKFLLHFVKESKQDESGMPNNRFLAERTGGTYSTLKVQPAELEDSGVYFCASSQEFRGSYNEQFFGPGTRLTVL.